This TCR beta chain was documented in a study of T cells after yellow fever vaccination. The study's findings and limits: The appearance of a small share of clonotypes in both CD4 and CD8 compartments was observed. Peak timing came faster in the weaker secondary response, day 5 versus 15.

Conversion of TCR transcripts into cDNA relied on 5'RACE template switching, which added a universal primer site and UMIs. A single record per CDR3 protein comes from TCRdb applying MiXCR to the 5' RACE reads. The sample has 450,000 to 600,000 distinct CDR3 sequences, 13% seen once. The V end lost 0 bases, the J end lost 1 base, and 13 bases lay between the germline ends. CDR1 DFQATT and CDR2 SNEGSKA come from the germline V gene (reference sequence). The CDR3 is 16 amino acids. In the case of this clonotype: Its antigen is still unknown.

This chain connects TRBV20-1 to TRBJ2-1; D gene unclear. The sample consisted of PBMCs, taken on the day of the yellow fever booster vaccination. The source of this sequence is a man aged 30 to 45 who received the YFV17D yellow fever vaccine. The CDR3 sequence: CSAREGSVPSYNEQFF. The CDR3, as DNA: TGCAGTGCTAGAGAAGGAAGTGTCCCTTCCTACAATGAGCAGTTCTTC.